These T cell receptor beta chains were read from a single sample in a study of shared T cell receptors in the human thymus. Sequenced by immunoSEQ multiplex PCR; TCRdb stores in-frame clones only, minus some. This table holds 500,000 to 550,000 clones, 78% found once. Separately, the same data were catalogued under a study of human thymus T cells.

The specimen sequenced was thymocytes. Receptor source: a boy younger than two with a congenital heart defect. CDR3s include the opening cysteine and the closing phenylalanine or tryptophan. The D gene is left open where the match is weak. A clone size is listed for some rows: how often the clone was seen (once, few, many), or a class if it is expanded.

v_gene: TRBV11-2; j_gene: TRBJ2-7; abundance: -; d_gene: -; CDR3aa: CASSLEASPKVPDEQYF; CDR3nt: TGTGCCAGCAGCTTAGAAGCCTCGCCAAAAGTCCCTGACGAGCAGTACTTC
v_gene: TRBV28; j_gene: TRBJ2-7; abundance: -; d_gene: TRBD1; CDR3aa: CASSLANPGQGSLEQYF; CDR3nt: TGTGCCAGCAGTTTGGCCAACCCGGGACAGGGGTCACTCGAGCAGTACTTC
v_gene: TRBV9; j_gene: TRBJ2-5; abundance: -; d_gene: -; CDR3aa: CASSDPLRESSETQYF; CDR3nt: TGTGCCAGCAGCGACCCACTTCGGGAGTCCTCAGAGACCCAGTACTTC
v_gene: TRBV11-2; j_gene: TRBJ2-2; abundance: -; d_gene: TRBD2; CDR3aa: CASSLYRSGGGDTGELFF; CDR3nt: TGTGCCAGCAGCTTATATCGCTCGGGAGGCGGCGACACCGGGGAGCTGTTTTTT
v_gene: TRBV28; j_gene: TRBJ1-1; abundance: -; d_gene: -; CDR3aa: CASSCFGGGNTEAFF; CDR3nt: TGTGCCAGCAGTTGTTTTGGCGGAGGGAACACTGAAGCTTTCTTT
v_gene: TRBV29-1; j_gene: TRBJ2-3; abundance: -; d_gene: -; CDR3aa: CSVESGGGTDTQYF; CDR3nt: TGCAGCGTTGAATCTGGGGGCGGGACAGATACGCAGTATTTT
v_gene: TRBV15; j_gene: TRBJ2-2; abundance: -; d_gene: TRBD1; CDR3aa: CATSRDGTAYNTGELFF; CDR3nt: TGTGCCACCAGCAGAGACGGGACAGCGTATAACACCGGGGAGCTGTTTTTT
v_gene: TRBV5-6; j_gene: TRBJ1-2; abundance: -; d_gene: TRBD1; CDR3aa: CASSLVGQGRGYPF; CDR3nt: TGTGCCAGCAGCTTGGTCGGACAGGGAAGAGGCTACCCCTTC
v_gene: TRBV5-1; j_gene: TRBJ2-7; abundance: -; d_gene: -; CDR3aa: CASREPTVPYEQYF; CDR3nt: TGCGCCAGCAGGGAGCCGACAGTGCCCTACGAGCAGTACTTC
v_gene: TRBV10-3; j_gene: TRBJ2-4; abundance: -; d_gene: TRBD1; CDR3aa: CAISRTGSSRDKNIQYF; CDR3nt: TGTGCCATCAGCAGGACAGGGAGCTCCCGAGACAAAAACATTCAGTACTTC
v_gene: TRBV28; j_gene: TRBJ1-4; abundance: -; d_gene: -; CDR3aa: CASRLRVGEKLFF; CDR3nt: TGTGCCAGCAGACTCAGGGTGGGGGAAAAACTGTTTTTT
v_gene: TRBV7-2; j_gene: TRBJ2-1; abundance: -; d_gene: -; CDR3aa: CASSLSARVGNEQFF; CDR3nt: TGTGCCAGCAGCTTATCGGCGAGGGTCGGGAATGAGCAGTTCTTC
v_gene: TRBV19; j_gene: TRBJ1-2; abundance: -; d_gene: -; CDR3aa: CASTCWRSSYTF; CDR3nt: TGTGCCAGTACTTGCTGGAGGTCGAGCTACACCTTC
v_gene: TRBV6-5; j_gene: TRBJ1-1; abundance: -; d_gene: -; CDR3aa: CASSAGDTEAFF; CDR3nt: TGTGCCAGCAGTGCAGGGGACACTGAAGCTTTCTTT
v_gene: TRBV30; j_gene: TRBJ2-7; abundance: few; d_gene: TRBD2; CDR3aa: CAWSAGTRRVYEQYF; CDR3nt: TGTGCCTGGAGCGCCGGGACTAGAAGGGTCTACGAGCAGTACTTC
v_gene: TRBV25-1; j_gene: TRBJ2-1; abundance: -; d_gene: -; CDR3aa: CASSESPPSNEQFF; CDR3nt: TGTGCCAGCAGTGAAAGCCCCCCTAGCAATGAGCAGTTCTTC
v_gene: TRBV5-1; j_gene: TRBJ1-2; abundance: -; d_gene: -; CDR3aa: CASRSGSYGYTF; CDR3nt: TGCGCCAGCAGATCAGGGTCCTATGGCTACACCTTC
v_gene: TRBV19; j_gene: TRBJ2-7; abundance: -; d_gene: -; CDR3aa: CASSGSSLYEQYF; CDR3nt: TGTGCCAGTAGCGGTTCTAGCCTCTACGAGCAGTACTTC
v_gene: TRBV5-1; j_gene: TRBJ1-1; abundance: -; d_gene: -; CDR3aa: CASKFTETNTEAFF; CDR3nt: TGCGCCAGCAAGTTTACAGAGACGAACACTGAAGCTTTCTTT
v_gene: TRBV30; j_gene: TRBJ2-1; abundance: -; d_gene: TRBD2; CDR3aa: CAWSPPGGLAGVPSYNEQFF; CDR3nt: TGTGCCTGGAGTCCCCCCGGTGGACTAGCGGGGGTGCCCTCCTACAATGAGCAGTTCTTC
v_gene: TRBV5-1; j_gene: TRBJ2-7; abundance: -; d_gene: TRBD1; CDR3aa: CASSATGTGDYEQYF; CDR3nt: TGCGCCAGCAGCGCCACCGGGACAGGAGACTACGAGCAGTACTTC
v_gene: TRBV11-3; j_gene: TRBJ1-3; abundance: once; d_gene: -; CDR3aa: CATPVGGRGGSGNTIYF; CDR3nt: TGTGCCACCCCGGTTGGGGGAAGGGGAGGCTCTGGAAACACCATATATTTT
v_gene: TRBV4-1; j_gene: TRBJ2-1; abundance: -; d_gene: TRBD2; CDR3aa: CASSQDREREGDNEQFF; CDR3nt: TGCGCCAGCAGCCAAGATAGGGAGCGGGAGGGAGACAATGAGCAGTTCTTC
v_gene: TRBV5-1; j_gene: TRBJ2-7; abundance: -; d_gene: -; CDR3aa: CASSYNSYEQYF; CDR3nt: TGCGCCAGCAGCTACAACTCCTACGAGCAGTACTTC
v_gene: TRBV7-2; j_gene: TRBJ2-1; abundance: -; d_gene: TRBD2; CDR3aa: CASSTRLAGEPSYNEQFF; CDR3nt: TGTGCCAGCAGCACCCGACTAGCGGGAGAGCCGTCTTACAATGAGCAGTTCTTC
v_gene: TRBV28; j_gene: TRBJ1-1; abundance: -; d_gene: -; CDR3aa: CASSAGRGNTEAFF; CDR3nt: TGTGCCAGCAGTGCAGGGAGGGGGAACACTGAAGCTTTCTTT
v_gene: TRBV7-9; j_gene: TRBJ2-1; abundance: -; d_gene: TRBD2; CDR3aa: CASSLSVRSSGYNEQFF; CDR3nt: TGTGCCAGCAGCTTAAGTGTGCGGTCTAGCGGCTACAATGAGCAGTTCTTC
v_gene: TRBV11-2; j_gene: TRBJ1-5; abundance: -; d_gene: TRBD1; CDR3aa: CASSLDPDRGGQPQHF; CDR3nt: TGTGCCAGCAGCTTAGATCCCGACAGGGGAGGCCAGCCCCAGCATTTT
v_gene: TRBV7-9; j_gene: TRBJ2-7; abundance: -; d_gene: -; CDR3aa: CASSLHLTPYEQYF; CDR3nt: TGTGCCAGCAGCTTGCACCTAACCCCTTACGAGCAGTACTTC
v_gene: TRBV5-8; j_gene: TRBJ2-1; abundance: -; d_gene: TRBD2; CDR3aa: CASTSPGGEQFF; CDR3nt: TGTGCCAGCACCTCGCCGGGGGGTGAGCAGTTCTTC
v_gene: TRBV7-9; j_gene: TRBJ2-7; abundance: -; d_gene: TRBD1; CDR3aa: CASSSTGPYYEQYF; CDR3nt: TGTGCCAGCAGCTCGACAGGGCCCTACTACGAGCAGTACTTC
v_gene: TRBV27; j_gene: TRBJ2-5; abundance: -; d_gene: TRBD2; CDR3aa: CASSFTSGYQETQYF; CDR3nt: TGTGCCAGCAGTTTTACTAGCGGCTACCAAGAGACCCAGTACTTC
v_gene: TRBV4-3; j_gene: TRBJ2-2; abundance: -; d_gene: -; CDR3aa: CASSSLAPSGNTGELFF; CDR3nt: TGCGCCAGCAGCTCCCTAGCCCCCTCCGGTAACACCGGGGAGCTGTTTTTT
v_gene: TRBV28; j_gene: TRBJ1-2; abundance: -; d_gene: -; CDR3aa: CASQTGNYGYTF; CDR3nt: TGTGCCAGCCAGACCGGGAACTATGGCTACACCTTC
v_gene: TRBV9; j_gene: TRBJ2-1; abundance: -; d_gene: -; CDR3aa: CASSVGPGGDGYNEQFF; CDR3nt: TGTGCCAGCAGCGTAGGTCCCGGCGGGGACGGCTACAATGAGCAGTTCTTC
v_gene: TRBV30; j_gene: TRBJ2-5; abundance: -; d_gene: TRBD2; CDR3aa: CAWSGTSGSHETQYF; CDR3nt: TGTGCCTGGAGTGGGACTAGCGGGAGTCACGAGACCCAGTACTTC
v_gene: TRBV14; j_gene: TRBJ1-2; abundance: -; d_gene: TRBD1; CDR3aa: CASSLSGTGGRGYTF; CDR3nt: TGTGCCAGCAGCCTCTCCGGGACAGGGGGTCGTGGCTACACCTTC
v_gene: TRBV4-2; j_gene: TRBJ2-5; abundance: -; d_gene: TRBD1; CDR3aa: CASSPGQGDETQYF; CDR3nt: TGTGCCAGCAGCCCAGGACAGGGTGACGAGACCCAGTACTTC
v_gene: TRBV29-1; j_gene: TRBJ2-1; abundance: few; d_gene: TRBD2; CDR3aa: CSVGKGPIAGGSYNEQFF; CDR3nt: TGCAGCGTTGGGAAGGGACCCATAGCGGGAGGTTCCTACAATGAGCAGTTCTTC
v_gene: TRBV11-2; j_gene: TRBJ2-7; abundance: -; d_gene: TRBD1; CDR3aa: CASSFYRGPFYEQYF; CDR3nt: TGTGCCAGCAGCTTCTACAGGGGGCCGTTCTACGAGCAGTACTTC
v_gene: TRBV4-3; j_gene: TRBJ1-2; abundance: -; d_gene: -; CDR3aa: CASSHGEGGGYTF; CDR3nt: TGCGCCAGCAGCCATGGGGAGGGAGGGGGCTACACCTTC
v_gene: TRBV4-3; j_gene: TRBJ2-7; abundance: -; d_gene: TRBD2; CDR3aa: CASSQEGGLAGVLYEQYF; CDR3nt: TGCGCCAGCAGCCAAGAGGGCGGACTAGCGGGAGTGTTATACGAGCAGTACTTC
v_gene: TRBV9; j_gene: TRBJ1-2; abundance: -; d_gene: -; CDR3aa: CASKGGDYGYTF; CDR3nt: TGTGCCAGCAAGGGGGGGGACTATGGCTACACCTTC
v_gene: TRBV4-1; j_gene: TRBJ2-2; abundance: few; d_gene: TRBD2; CDR3aa: CASSQDGGLAVGTGELFF; CDR3nt: TGCGCCAGCAGCCAAGATGGAGGGCTAGCGGTGGGTACCGGGGAGCTGTTTTTT
v_gene: TRBV10-2; j_gene: TRBJ2-2; abundance: few; d_gene: -; CDR3aa: CASRFSRGNTGELFF; CDR3nt: TGCGCCAGCAGATTCAGCCGCGGAAACACCGGGGAGCTGTTTTTT
v_gene: TRBV27; j_gene: TRBJ1-2; abundance: -; d_gene: -; CDR3aa: CASSPQEGRGYTF; CDR3nt: TGTGCCAGCAGTCCCCAGGAAGGGAGAGGCTACACCTTC
v_gene: TRBV4-3; j_gene: TRBJ1-5; abundance: -; d_gene: TRBD1; CDR3aa: CASSPGQGNQPQHF; CDR3nt: TGCGCCAGCAGCCCCGGACAGGGCAATCAGCCCCAGCATTTT